Sequencing of this T cell receptor (beta chain) was carried out in a study of T cell responses to AZD1222 COVID-19 vaccine (dated by TCRdb to about 2021). In terms of the full investigation: TCR sequencing was performed for 230 to 250 trial participants, of whom some 200 were given two doses of AZD1222 and some 26 were given two doses of MenACWY control vaccine. Trial participants were enrolled by age into 18-55, 56-69 and 70-plus year subgroups, with roughly 150, 30 and 60 TCR-sequenced participants respectively.

The CDR3 regions of human TCRbeta chains were analyzed by immunosequencing. Turning to the authors' computational methods: TCRs in the repertoires were matched against a reference library of SARS-CoV-2-specific TCRs that had been generated with the MIRA antigen-specificity platform. Breadth was defined as the fraction of unique TCRs that were SARS-CoV-2-associated, and depth was defined as the fraction of total T cells that were SARS-CoV-2-associated. Using the MIRA data, each spike-specific TCR was mapped to the spike region that the TCR reacts to and placed in a CD4 or CD8 class. Log10-transformed breadth and depth values were compared by one-way ANOVA with Sidak's multiple comparisons tests. TCRdb limited this immuneACCESS table to in-frame rearrangements with V and J called. A share of clones is missing; checked studies link under half to unresolved V genes, and the rest is unexplained. The DNA gave D and trimming, while V, J and clone size come from that table. The sample contains 80,000 to 100,000 clones, 89% of them found a single time. About 3% of the sample belongs to the ten largest clones.

The CDR3 goes from the cysteine to the phenylalanine over 15 residues. The only DNA kept is the CDR3, 45 bases in frame from the first base. Per the germline V gene, MNHEY is the CDR1 and SVGAGI is the CDR2. Cut back by 0 bases and 2 bases, the V and J ends lie 10 bases apart. The label giving this sample's time point can be read as: baseline before first vaccination. The treatment or condition label for this specimen denotes: meningococcal conjugate vaccine given as trial control. Samples from vaccinated people were obtained from the UK trials COV001 and COV002, which included a single-blind randomized controlled phase 2/3 trial of AZD1222 (ChAdOx1 nCoV-19) in healthy adults. For TCRbeta chain sequencing, PBMC samples were collected from trial participants at day 0 and at day 28 after the second dose. What the research found in general, with its limitations: Because no day 14 peak-response samples were available, the repertoires could be characterized only after the peak T cell response. Participants were mostly white British, with more females than males. The authors suggested clonal diversity may have been underestimated. Reportedly, close to half of the unique spike-specific TCRs recognized epitopes lying outside the regions that are mutated in the B.1.351 and B.1.1.7 variants. Conclusions about previously exposed vaccinees are limited because only six or seven AZD1222 recipients were SARS-CoV-2 seropositive at baseline. In the small 56-69-year group, the increase in depth fell short of significance, most likely because of low power. Vaccine-associated CD4 TCRs spanned the whole spike protein, with dominant responses in regions 160-218 and 743-854. A significant rise in spike-specific TCR breadth and depth was observed after two AZD1222 doses relative to day 0 and relative to MenACWY recipients.

For this clone: No cognate antigen has been identified for it. No per-base quality is available; no much larger clone lies one base away.

Source: peripheral blood, taken on day 0 of MenACWY control vaccination. The rearrangement combines TRBV6-5 with TRBJ1-2; matching of 6 bases hints at TRBD1 as the D gene. The origin of this receptor is an adult in good health. The CDR3 protein sequence reads: CASSYSGQGNYGYTF. The DNA sequence follows: TGTGCCAGCAGTTACTCAGGGCAGGGGAACTATGGCTACACCTTC.